This TCR beta chain is from a study of blood T cells in healthy people across ages. PCR was performed a second time for about 6 to 11 cycles using a sample-barcoded 5' primer and a J-beta primer mix. Each CDR3 protein gets one entry after TCRdb re-called the 5' RACE reads with MiXCR. The sample carries 780,000 or so distinct CDR3 sequences, 56% recorded once. The TCR originated in a man aged 35-49 years in good health. The sequenced sample consisted of blood.

The CDR3 region has the DNA TGTGCCAGCAGAGGGAATTCAGAGACCCAGTACTTC. Translated, it gives CASRGNSETQYF. This chain links TRBV11-3 with TRBJ2-7; unclear D gene. The end of the DNA is better explained by TRBJ2-5, so the J call may be wrong. The CDR3 extends over 12 amino acids. CDR1 and CDR2 from the germline V gene are SGHNT and YENEEA.